This T cell receptor (beta chain) was profiled in a study of early T cells in non-severe SARS-CoV-2 infection. Worth noting for this clonotype: Its antigen is unknown.

General study results and limits: VDJdb matching skewed toward anti-spike CD8 responses, missing private and CD4 specificities.

Tagging with unique molecular identifiers was applied to individual cDNA molecules. TCRdb reprocessed the 5' RACE reads via MiXCR and lists one record per CDR3 protein. Among approximately 80,000 distinct CDR3 sequences listed, 12% were seen once. Between the trimmed V and J ends, which lost 3 bases and 4 bases, there was a span of 8 bases. Per germline, CDR1 KGHSH and CDR2 LQKENI. The CDR3 extends over 13 amino acids. The chain joins TRBV18 to TRBJ2-3; D is ambiguous. The sequence derives from an adult who was a healthcare worker with PCR-confirmed SARS-CoV-2 infection or an uninfected control (not recorded which). Sequences were obtained from whole blood. Here the CDR3 DNA reads TGTGCCAGCTCACCTATCAGCTCAGATACGCAGTATTTT. It codes for CASSPISSDTQYF.